The rows below give T cell receptor beta chains drawn from one sample of a study of T cell responses to AZD1222 COVID-19 vaccine. Using immunoSEQ multiplex PCR, the repertoire was profiled, and TCRdb retains in-frame clones only, with some absent. The table has about 120,000 clones, approximately 85% seen once. Specimen: peripheral blood, collected on day 0 of AZD1222 vaccination. The receptors were gathered from an adult in good health. Each CDR3 is given with its conserved first and last residue. The D gene is left open where the match is weak. Expanded clones get a size class; other rows say once, few or many, or leave the size out.

v_gene	abundance	d_gene	j_gene	CDR3nt	CDR3aa
TRBV30	.	.	TRBJ2-3	TGTGCCTGGAGTGTCGGCCAGGGGTACGGGCCGGGCACAGATACGCAGTATTTT	CAWSVGQGYGPGTDTQYF
TRBV19	.	.	TRBJ2-7	TGTGCCAGTAGTATGGGGGCCCAGAGAGGGTACGAGCAGTACTTC	CASSMGAQRGYEQYF
TRBV14	.	.	TRBJ1-3	TGTGCCAGCAGCCAAGTCCGGGGGGCGACGGCCATATATTTT	CASSQVRGATAIYF
TRBV6-6	.	TRBD2	TRBJ2-4	TGTGCCAGCAGTCGACTTCGTCTGACTAGCGGGAGTGGAAGGATAATAGCCAAAAACATTCAGTACTTC	CASSRLRLTSGSGRIIAKNIQYF
TRBV18	.	.	TRBJ1-2	TGTGCCAGCTCGGCTGCCCCGGAAGGACCCCATGGCTACACCTTC	CASSAAPEGPHGYTF
TRBV6-4	.	.	TRBJ2-1	TGTGCCAGCAGTGACAGGGGAGGAGGTCGCGATGAGCAGTTCTTC	CASSDRGGGRDEQFF
TRBV6-5	many	.	TRBJ1-6	TGTGCCAGCAGATCCTCGGGGATGGGACGCTCACCCCTCCACTTT	CASRSSGMGRSPLHF
TRBV5-1	.	TRBD2	TRBJ2-1	TGCGCCAGCAGCTTGGCAGTGGCGGGAGGTAGAGGGTTGAATGAGCAGTTCTTC	CASSLAVAGGRGLNEQFF
TRBV14	.	.	TRBJ2-3	TGTGCCAGCAGCCCCCCAAGGCGTGGGGTTAGCACAGATACGCAGTATTTT	CASSPPRRGVSTDTQYF
TRBV3-1/TRBV3-2	.	.	TRBJ1-5	TGTGCCAGCAGCCAGGTATTGGGCAATCAGCCCCAGCATTTT	CASSQVLGNQPQHF
TRBV6-5	.	.	TRBJ2-5	TGTGCCAGCAGTCCCGGACAGTACCACGGGACCCAGTACTTC	CASSPGQYHGTQYF
TRBV6-5	.	TRBD1	TRBJ1-5	TGTGCCAGCAGCCAGGACAGGGCAGGACAGCCCCAGCATTTT	CASSQDRAGQPQHF
TRBV7-7	once	.	TRBJ1-3	TGTGCTAGCAGCTATGAGGAAGAAGGCTCTGGAAACACCATATATTTT	CASSYEEEGSGNTIYF